These 27 T cell receptor beta chains share one sample of origin, sequenced in a study of T cell responses to AZD1222 COVID-19 vaccine. The assay was immunoSEQ multiplex PCR, and TCRdb's table has in-frame clones only and misses some. This table has 80,000 or so clones, 70% to 90% appearing once. The sequencing used peripheral blood, collected on day 0 of AZD1222 vaccination. These receptors originate from an adult in good health.

This chain connects TRBV18 to TRBJ1-1; possible D gene TRBD1, 5 bases. Germline V gives CDR1 KGHSH, CDR2 LQKENI. Trimming left V 4 bases short and J 1 base short, with 16 bases between. The CDR3 contains 16 residues. The CDR3 protein is CASSLIAGTANTEAFF. The CDR3 nucleotides are TGTGCCAGCTCACTAATTGCCGGGACGGCGAACACTGAAGCTTTCTTT.

The gene calls are TRBV5-8 and TRBJ1-3; D remains unclear. Germline loops: CDR1 SGHTS, CDR2 YDEGEE. The CDR3 runs to 15 residues. Trimming cost V 0 bases and J 0 bases, with 7 bases left between them. The CDR3 protein is CASSLDRSSGNTIYF. The CDR3 nucleotides read TGTGCCAGCAGCTTGGACAGAAGCTCTGGAAACACCATATATTTT.

The V gene is TRBV5-6, the J gene TRBJ2-5; 12 bases are a match to TRBD1. This CDR3 spans 18 amino acids. CDR1 is SGHDT, CDR2 YYEEEE, per germline. The J segment lost 0 bases and the V segment lost 4 bases, leaving 10 bases of the junction unmatched. The CDR3 here is CASSLGQGASYYQETQYF. The CDR3 bases are TGTGCCAGCAGCCTGGGACAGGGGGCCTCTTATTACCAAGAGACCCAGTACTTC.

The rearrangement links TRBV3-1 (or the pseudogene TRBV3-2) to TRBJ2-5; D unclear. The CDR3 has 13 residues. V lost 4 bases and J lost 0, with 6 bases in between. Looked up from germline, CDR1 is LGHDT and CDR2 is YNNKEL (reference sequence). CDR3: CASSRTDQETQYF. CDR3 nucleotide sequence: TGTGCCAGCAGCCGGACCGACCAAGAGACCCAGTACTTC.

This rearrangement joins TRBV27 to TRBJ1-6; D unclear. Germline CDR1 is MNHEY and CDR2 is SMNVEV (reference sequence). The V and J ends lost 4 bases and 10 bases respectively, with 11 bases between them. The CDR3 spans 13 residues. In DNA form, the CDR3 reads TGTGCCAGCAGTTCCCCTGGCGGGTCACCCCTCCACTTT. Encoded protein: CASSSPGGSPLHF.

The chain has TRBV7-3 and TRBJ2-1, with 9 nucleotides matching TRBD2. V lost 2 bases to trimming and J lost 5 bases; unmatched junction nucleotides: 7. This CDR3 is 16 amino acids long. Germline CDR1 SGHTA, CDR2 FQGTGA. In DNA form, the CDR3 reads TGTGCCAGCAGCTTATCTGCGGGAGGGGGGCACAATGAGCAGTTCTTC. Its translation: CASSLSAGGGHNEQFF.

This chain links TRBV9 with TRBJ1-6; weak D call: TRBD1 (5 bases). CDR1 and CDR2 from the germline V gene are SGDLS and YYNGEE. V was shortened by 0 bases and J by 4 bases, with 11 bases between the two germline ends. The CDR3 is made up of 16 amino acids. The CDR3 sequence is CASSVGGGNYNSPLHF. CDR3 nucleotides: TGTGCCAGCAGCGTAGGGGGGGGGAATTATAATTCACCCCTCCACTTT. Complete variable domain (other parts from reference TRBV9 and TRBJ1-6): DSGVTQTPKHLITATGQRVTLRCSPRSGDLSVYWYQQSLDQGLQFLIQYYNGEERAKGNILERFSAQQFPDLHSELNLSSLELGDSALYFCASSVGGGNYNSPLHFGNGTRLTVT.

The rearrangement joins TRBV19 to TRBJ1-1; 7 positions agree with TRBD1. The V segment lost 4 bases and the J segment 1 base; nucleotides outside the gene matches: 6. The CDR3 spans 15 residues. Germline-derived CDR1 and CDR2 are LNHDA and SQIVND (reference sequence). The CDR3 region has the DNA TGTGCCAGTAGTAGTTCCGGGACAGCGAACACTGAAGCTTTCTTT. This codes for CASSSSGTANTEAFF.

V is TRBV7-2 and J is TRBJ1-2; D remains unclear. Germline V gene lookup returns CDR1 SGHTA and CDR2 FQGNSA. The CDR3 runs 14 residues. V lost 3 bases, J lost 8 bases, and 16 bases lay in between. CDR3 sequence: CASSFPGPLGGYTF. Here the CDR3 DNA reads TGTGCCAGCAGCTTTCCCGGACCCCTGGGGGGCTACACCTTC. The full variable domain, rest sourced from reference TRBV7-2 and TRBJ1-2, is GAGVSQSPSNKVTEKGKDVELRCDPISGHTALYWYRQSLGQGLEFLIYFQGNSAPDKSGLPSDRFSAERTGGSVSTLTIQRTQQEDSAVYLCASSFPGPLGGYTFGSGTRLTVV.

The chain couples TRBV5-6 to TRBJ1-1; D possibly corresponds to TRBD1 (5 bases). V was clipped by 4 bases and J by 3 bases, with 13 bases between them. The V gene's germline CDR1 is SGHDT and CDR2 YYEEEE. The CDR3 loop spans 14 amino acids. CDR3 loop: CASSPVGGYTEAFF. The CDR3 DNA sequence: TGTGCCAGCAGCCCGGTGGGGGGGTACACTGAAGCTTTCTTT.

The chain links TRBV27 to TRBJ2-1; 8 bases match TRBD2. CDR3 size: 16 residues. Germline-derived CDR1 and CDR2 are MNHEY and SMNVEV (reference sequence). Trimming cost V 7 bases and J 2 bases; bases outside gene matches: 10. CDR3 sequence (DNA): TGTGCCAGCAACCTCTATGCGGGAGGAACCTACAATGAGCAGTTCTTC. Its translation is CASNLYAGGTYNEQFF.

This clone showed up just once. The chain carries TRBV18 and TRBJ1-1, with D perhaps matching TRBD1 (5 bases). The CDR3 totals 15 residues. From germline, CDR1 is KGHSH and CDR2 LQKENI. V was pared by 3 bases and J by 3 bases, with 14 bases between. CDR3 residues: CASSPNEIRDTEAFF. In DNA, the CDR3 is TGTGCCAGCTCACCGAATGAGATCAGGGACACTGAAGCTTTCTTT. The entire variable domain, with the rest obtained from reference TRBV18 and TRBJ1-1, is as follows: NAGVMQNPRHLVRRRGQEARLRCSPMKGHSHVYWYRQLPEEGLKFMVYLQKENIIDESGMPKERFSAEFPKEGPSILRIQQVVRGDSAAYFCASSPNEIRDTEAFFGQGTRLTVV.

V is TRBV12-3 or TRBV12-4 and J is TRBJ1-5; TRBD1 might be the D (5 bases). V was trimmed by 8 bases and J by 5 bases, leaving 13 bases between them. The CDR3 has 13 residues. The CDR3 nucleotides read TGTGCCAGCTGCTCAGGGAGGGATCAGCCCCAGCATTTT. This encodes CASCSGRDQPQHF.

The chain is built from TRBV19 and TRBJ2-1; D is tentatively TRBD1 or TRBD2 (5 bases each). The CDR3 contains 13 residues. Trimming pared 5 bases from V and 9 bases from J, leaving 14 bases between. CDR1 is LNHDA, CDR2 SQIVND, per germline (reference sequence). This CDR3 is CASSPQGDVEQFF. The CDR3 region has the DNA TGTGCCAGTAGTCCGCAAGGGGACGTTGAGCAGTTCTTC.

The rearrangement uses TRBV30 and TRBJ2-1, with TRBD1 matching over 11 bases. The V gene end was trimmed by 5 bases and the J gene end by 13 bases; junction bases not matched to a gene: 10. The CDR3 has 13 residues. Germline CDR1 and CDR2: GTSNPN and SVGIG (reference sequence). CDR3: CAWGQGAQMGQFF. The CDR3 DNA reads as TGTGCCTGGGGACAGGGGGCGCAGATGGGACAGTTCTTC.

This clone was counted only a few times. This rearrangement joins TRBV7-2 to TRBJ2-1; D is unclear. The V and J ends lost 3 bases and 12 bases respectively, with 15 bases between them. The CDR3 has 13 residues. Germline V gives CDR1 SGHTA, CDR2 FQGNSA. CDR3 sequence (DNA): TGTGCCAGCAGCTTGGACCACGGTAGGAGGCAGTTCTTC. Translation: CASSLDHGRRQFF.

This clone was recorded once. CDR3 region: CASSIRDSSYNEQFF. The CDR3 DNA is TGTGCCAGTAGTATTAGGGACAGCTCCTACAATGAGCAGTTCTTC. This chain connects TRBV19 to TRBJ2-1; 7 nucleotides line up with TRBD1. This CDR3 contains 15 residues. Trimming removed 3 bases from V and 0 bases from J; junction bases left unmatched: 2. Germline CDR1 LNHDA, CDR2 SQIVND (reference sequence).

This clone was recorded a few times. The CDR3 loop is CSVEGPLAGGPVGELFF. For the CDR3, the DNA is TGCAGCGTTGAGGGGCCCCTAGCGGGAGGGCCGGTCGGGGAGCTGTTTTTT. The rearrangement links TRBV29-1 to TRBJ2-2; 12 positions match TRBD2. This CDR3 contains 17 residues. Germline trimming cut 3 bases from V and 7 bases from J; bases unmatched to any gene: 12. Germline V CDR1 and CDR2: SQVTM, ANQGSEA.

About this clone itself: The same CDR3 also results from other DNA sequences found in this sample. The rearrangement links TRBV3-1 (or the pseudogene TRBV3-2) to TRBJ2-1; D uncertain. Trimming left V 0 bases short and J 0 bases short, with 6 bases between. Germline-derived CDR1 and CDR2 are LGHDT and YNNKEL (reference sequence). The CDR3 is made up of 15 amino acids. As DNA, the CDR3 is TGTGCCAGCAGCCAAGACAGAAGCTCCTACAATGAGCAGTTCTTC. Protein: CASSQDRSSYNEQFF.

This chain uses TRBV6-6 with TRBJ1-2; D is unresolved. CDR1 MNHNY and CDR2 SVGAGI come from the germline V gene (reference sequence). This CDR3 contains 11 residues. The V and J ends lost 10 bases and 8 bases respectively, with 14 bases between them. The CDR3 is CATYTPRGYTF. The CDR3, as DNA: TGTGCCACCTACACTCCGCGCGGCTACACCTTC.

This clone was seen a few times. The chain uses TRBV3-1 (or the pseudogene TRBV3-2) and TRBJ1-1; a possible D gene is TRBD1 (6 bases). Germline V CDR1 and CDR2: LGHDT, YNNKEL (reference sequence). The CDR3 covers 16 residues. Trimming removed 4 bases from V and 0 bases from J, with 15 bases in between. In DNA, the CDR3 is TGTGCCAGCAGCCTTGGGCGCGGGGACATGAACACTGAAGCTTTCTTT. Translation gives CASSLGRGDMNTEAFF.

The V gene is TRBV6-6, the J gene TRBJ2-2; D is perhaps TRBD1 (5 bases). CDR3 size: 15 residues. The ends were cut back, 5 bases at V and 4 bases at J, with 14 bases in the middle. Germline assignment: CDR1 MNHNY and CDR2 SVGAGI (reference sequence). CDR3 loop: CASSLPARGTGELFF. For the CDR3, the DNA is TGTGCCAGCAGTCTCCCCGCAAGGGGCACCGGGGAGCTGTTTTTT.

This rearrangement joins TRBV6-6 to TRBJ1-2; a weak D match, TRBD1 (5 bases). CDR3 length: 15 amino acids. Germline lookup yields CDR1 MNHNY and CDR2 SVGAGI (reference sequence). The V end was cut by 7 bases, the J end by 0 bases, with 15 bases between. Here the CDR3 reads CASTKEGLPNYGYTF. In DNA, the CDR3 is TGTGCCAGCACCAAGGAGGGACTCCCTAACTATGGCTACACCTTC.

The V gene is TRBV3-1 (or the pseudogene TRBV3-2), the J gene TRBJ1-3, with a weak D call TRBD1 (5 bases). Trimming left V 2 bases short and J 3 bases short, with 14 bases between. There are 16 residues in the CDR3. Per the germline V gene, CDR1 is LGHDT and CDR2 is YNNKEL (reference sequence). CDR3 in amino acids: CASSQSTGGIGNTIYF. CDR3 sequence (DNA): TGTGCCAGCAGCCAATCAACAGGCGGGATTGGAAACACCATATATTTT.

CDR3 protein: CASSEPSGLEQFF. CDR3 bases: TGTGCCAGCAGTGAGCCCAGCGGCCTAGAGCAGTTCTTC. This chain joins TRBV2 and TRBJ2-1; TRBD2 is a possible D gene (5 bases). V was trimmed by 3 bases and J by 10 bases, leaving 13 bases between them. CDR3 length: 13 amino acids. The germline V gene has CDR1 SNHLY and CDR2 FYNNEI. The full variable domain, with the rest looked up from reference TRBV2 and TRBJ2-1, is EPEVTQTPSHQVTQMGQEVILRCVPISNHLYFYWYRQILGQKVEFLVSFYNNEISEKSEIFDDQFSVERPDGSNFTLKIRSTKLEDSAMYFCASSEPSGLEQFFGPGTRLTVL.

The gene calls are TRBV6-6 and TRBJ1-5; D gene uncertain. The CDR3 covers 16 residues. Germline V gene sequence: CDR1 MNHNY, CDR2 SVGAGI (reference sequence). Trimming cost V 4 bases and J 7 bases, with 20 bases left between them. CDR3 nucleotide sequence: TGTGCCAGCAGTTCAATCTGGGGTGATGGATCGCAGCCCCAGCATTTT. Translated, it gives CASSSIWGDGSQPQHF.

The gene calls are TRBV5-1 and TRBJ2-1, with 9 bases identical to TRBD2. Looked up from germline, CDR1 is SGHRS and CDR2 is YFSETQ. J gave up 7 bases and V 1 base, and 9 bases lay outside the gene matches. The CDR3 spans 16 residues. CDR3 nucleotides: TGCGCCAGCAGCTTGAATAGCGGGGGCTTTTGGAATGAGCAGTTCTTC. Translation gives CASSLNSGGFWNEQFF.